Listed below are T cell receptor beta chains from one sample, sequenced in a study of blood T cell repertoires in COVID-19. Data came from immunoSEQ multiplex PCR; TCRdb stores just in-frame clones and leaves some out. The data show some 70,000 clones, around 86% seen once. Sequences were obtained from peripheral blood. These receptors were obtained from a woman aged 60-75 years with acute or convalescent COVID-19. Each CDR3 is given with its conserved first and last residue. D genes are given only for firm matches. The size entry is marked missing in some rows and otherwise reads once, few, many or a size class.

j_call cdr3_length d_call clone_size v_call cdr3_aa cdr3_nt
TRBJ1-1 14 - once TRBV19 CASKRSELNTEAFF TGTGCCAGTAAAAGGAGTGAGCTGAACACTGAAGCTTTCTTT
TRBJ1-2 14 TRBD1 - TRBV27 CASSHGQGNYGYTF TGTGCCAGCAGTCACGGACAGGGCAACTATGGCTACACCTTC
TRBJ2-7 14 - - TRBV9 CASSADRTPYEQYF TGTGCCAGCAGCGCTGACAGAACTCCCTACGAGCAGTACTTC
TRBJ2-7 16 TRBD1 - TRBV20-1 CSASGDRAKAGYEQYF TGCAGTGCTAGTGGGGACAGGGCCAAAGCCGGGTACGAGCAGTACTTC
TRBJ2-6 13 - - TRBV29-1 CSVAGSGANVLTF TGCAGCGTTGCAGGGTCTGGGGCCAACGTCCTGACTTTC
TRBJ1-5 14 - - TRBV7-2 CASSYRGSNQPQHF TGTGCCAGCAGCTATCGGGGGTCGAATCAGCCCCAGCATTTT
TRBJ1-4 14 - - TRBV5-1 CASSQTATNEKLFF TGCGCCAGCAGCCAAACAGCCACTAATGAAAAACTGTTTTTT
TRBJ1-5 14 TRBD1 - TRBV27 CASSPRDRGQPQHF TGTGCCAGCAGTCCTCGGGACAGGGGCCAGCCCCAGCATTTT
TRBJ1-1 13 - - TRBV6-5 CATRVQGYTEAFF TGTGCCACCCGCGTTCAGGGATACACTGAAGCTTTCTTT
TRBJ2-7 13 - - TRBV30 CAWSVHNSYEQYF TGTGCCTGGAGTGTACACAACTCCTACGAGCAGTACTTC
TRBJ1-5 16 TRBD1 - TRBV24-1 CATSDSGQGISWAQHF TGTGCCACCAGTGATTCGGGACAGGGCATTAGTTGGGCCCAGCATTTT
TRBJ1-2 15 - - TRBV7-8 CASSRDRPTSFGYTF TGTGCCAGCAGCCGAGACAGGCCTACTTCCTTCGGCTACACCTTC
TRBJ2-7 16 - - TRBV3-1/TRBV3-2 CASSQDLPWSSYEQYF TGTGCCAGCAGCCAAGATCTTCCCTGGAGCTCCTACGAGCAGTACTTC
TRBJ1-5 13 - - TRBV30 CAWSMQGNQPQHF TGTGCCTGGTCCATGCAGGGGAATCAGCCCCAGCATTTT
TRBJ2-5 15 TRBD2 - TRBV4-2 CASSQQRGSQETQYF TGTGCCAGCAGTCAGCAGCGGGGTTCTCAAGAGACCCAGTACTTC
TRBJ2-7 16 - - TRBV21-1 CASSKGSWDYSYEQYF TGTGCCAGCAGCAAAGGGTCTTGGGACTACTCCTACGAGCAGTACTTC
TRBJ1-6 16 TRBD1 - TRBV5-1 CASSPRAGGEFSPLHF TGCGCCAGCAGCCCTCGGGCAGGGGGAGAATTTTCACCCCTCCACTTT
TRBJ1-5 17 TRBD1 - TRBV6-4 CASSDSTGQANNQPQHF TGTGCCAGCAGTGACTCTACAGGACAGGCCAACAATCAGCCCCAGCATTTT
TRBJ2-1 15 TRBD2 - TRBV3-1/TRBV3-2 CASSPGTTVYNEQFF TGTGCCAGCAGCCCGGGGACTACCGTTTACAATGAGCAGTTCTTC
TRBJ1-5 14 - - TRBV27 CASSFERGGQPQHF TGTGCCAGCAGTTTTGAAAGGGGAGGCCAGCCCCAGCATTTT
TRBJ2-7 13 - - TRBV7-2 CASSSTGHYEQYF TGTGCCAGCAGCTCTACAGGGCACTACGAGCAGTACTTC
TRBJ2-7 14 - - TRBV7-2 CASSLEDSSYEQYF TGTGCCAGCAGCTTAGAGGACAGCTCCTACGAGCAGTACTTC
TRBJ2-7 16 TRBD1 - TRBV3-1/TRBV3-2 CASSQDGQGSGYEQYF TGTGCCAGCAGCCAAGATGGACAGGGGAGTGGTTACGAGCAGTACTTC
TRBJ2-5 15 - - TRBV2 CASSDRTSIQETQYF TGTGCCAGCAGTGACCGGACATCTATACAAGAGACCCAGTACTTC
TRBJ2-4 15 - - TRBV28 CASSLRGARGNIQYF TGTGCCAGCAGTTTACGGGGGGCTCGGGGAAACATTCAGTACTTC
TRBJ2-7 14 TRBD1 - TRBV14 CASSRGQGLYEQYF TGTGCCAGCAGCCGTGGACAGGGGCTGTACGAGCAGTACTTC
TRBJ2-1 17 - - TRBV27 CASSLRVVGLSDNEQFF TGTGCCAGCAGTCTGCGGGTAGTCGGCTTAAGTGACAATGAGCAGTTCTTC
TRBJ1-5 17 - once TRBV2 CASSEPPTVRVNQPQHF TGTGCCAGCAGTGAACCTCCGACAGTTCGTGTTAATCAGCCCCAGCATTTT
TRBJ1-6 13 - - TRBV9 CASSVDQGEALHF TGTGCCAGCAGCGTAGACCAGGGTGAGGCCCTCCACTTT
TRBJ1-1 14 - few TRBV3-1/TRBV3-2 CASSPAGGRAEAFF TGTGCCAGCAGTCCCGCCGGGGGACGGGCTGAAGCTTTCTTT
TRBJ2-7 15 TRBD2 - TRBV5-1 CARGRLAGGIYEQYF TGCGCCCGCGGCCGACTAGCGGGGGGGATCTACGAGCAGTACTTC
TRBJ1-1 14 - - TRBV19 CASSIRGRYTEAFF TGTGCCAGTAGTATCAGAGGGAGGTACACTGAAGCTTTCTTT
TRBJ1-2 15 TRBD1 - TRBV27 CASSNRGFPNYGYTF TGTGCCAGCAGTAACAGGGGATTCCCTAACTATGGCTACACCTTC
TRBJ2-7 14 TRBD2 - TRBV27 CASSPRDYSYEQYF TGTGCCAGCAGTCCTCGGGACTACTCCTACGAGCAGTACTTC
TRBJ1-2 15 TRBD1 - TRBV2 CASSAGQGVGYGYTF TGTGCCAGCAGCGCGGGTCAGGGGGTAGGGTATGGCTACACCTTC
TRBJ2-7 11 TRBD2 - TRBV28 CASSGGGEQYF TGTGCCAGCTCGGGGGGAGGCGAGCAGTACTTC
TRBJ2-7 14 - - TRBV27 CASSFTDGSYEQYF TGTGCCAGCAGTTTCACAGATGGTTCCTACGAGCAGTACTTC
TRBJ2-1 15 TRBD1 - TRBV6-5 CASRPRQGAYNEQFF TGTGCCAGCAGACCTCGACAGGGTGCCTACAATGAGCAGTTCTTC
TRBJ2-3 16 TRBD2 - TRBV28 CASSLASGGWSGTQYF TGTGCCAGCAGCCTTGCTAGCGGGGGGTGGTCGGGAACGCAGTATTTT
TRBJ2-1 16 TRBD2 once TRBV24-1 CATSDYKRGGSDEQFF TGTGCCACCAGTGATTATAAGCGGGGGGGCTCGGATGAGCAGTTCTTC
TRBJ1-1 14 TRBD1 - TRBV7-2 CASSLHRGGTEAFF TGTGCCAGCAGCCTCCACAGGGGAGGAACTGAAGCTTTCTTT
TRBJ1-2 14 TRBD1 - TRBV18 CASSSDRGAYGYTF TGTGCCAGCTCATCGGACAGGGGCGCCTATGGCTACACCTTC
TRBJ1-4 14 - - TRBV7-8 CASSYRATNEKLFF TGTGCCAGCAGCTACAGAGCAACTAATGAAAAACTGTTTTTT
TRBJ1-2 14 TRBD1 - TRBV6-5 CASRKQGAYYGYTF TGTGCCAGCAGGAAACAGGGGGCGTATTATGGCTACACCTTC
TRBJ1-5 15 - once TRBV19 CASSMWGVSNQPQHF TGTGCCAGTAGTATGTGGGGGGTTAGCAATCAGCCCCAGCATTTT
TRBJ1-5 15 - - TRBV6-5 CASSRTQPPHQPQHF TGTGCCAGCAGCCGGACACAGCCTCCCCATCAGCCCCAGCATTTT
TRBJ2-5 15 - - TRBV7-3 CASSLTGGAGETQYF TGTGCCAGCAGCTTAACGGGCGGGGCCGGGGAGACCCAGTACTTC
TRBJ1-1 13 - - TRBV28 CASSFPGGGYAFF TGTGCCAGCAGTTTCCCTGGAGGAGGGTATGCTTTCTTT
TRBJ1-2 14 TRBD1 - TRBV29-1 CSAGQAHTNYGYTF TGCAGCGCGGGACAGGCCCATACTAACTATGGCTACACCTTC
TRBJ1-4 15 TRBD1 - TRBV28 CASSPLGGRDEKLFF TGTGCCAGCAGTCCGTTAGGGGGCAGAGACGAAAAACTGTTTTTT
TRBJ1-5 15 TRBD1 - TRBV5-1 CASSLGTGPGQPQHF TGCGCCAGCAGCTTGGGGACAGGGCCTGGACAGCCCCAGCATTTT
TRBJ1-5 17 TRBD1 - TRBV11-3 CASSLETQWTGNQPQHF TGTGCCAGCAGCTTAGAGACTCAATGGACAGGTAATCAGCCCCAGCATTTT
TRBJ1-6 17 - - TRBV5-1 CASSVGDIRVGESPLHF TGCGCCAGCAGCGTGGGAGACATCAGGGTAGGAGAATCACCCCTCCACTTT
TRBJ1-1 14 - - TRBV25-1 CASSEEGSITEAFF TGTGCCAGCAGTGAGGAGGGGTCTATCACTGAAGCTTTCTTT
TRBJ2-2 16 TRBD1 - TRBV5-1 CASSSRTGVPAGELFF TGCGCCAGCAGCTCGAGAACAGGGGTTCCGGCCGGGGAGCTGTTTTTT